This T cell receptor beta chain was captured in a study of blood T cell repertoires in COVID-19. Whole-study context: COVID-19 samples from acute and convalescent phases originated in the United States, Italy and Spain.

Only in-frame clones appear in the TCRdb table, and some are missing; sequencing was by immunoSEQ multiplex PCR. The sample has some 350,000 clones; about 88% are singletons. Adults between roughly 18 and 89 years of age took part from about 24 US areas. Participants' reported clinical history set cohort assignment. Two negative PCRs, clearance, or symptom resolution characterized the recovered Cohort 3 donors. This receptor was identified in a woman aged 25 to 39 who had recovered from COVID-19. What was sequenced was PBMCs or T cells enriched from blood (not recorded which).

CDR3 loop: CASSFAGGADTQYF. The CDR3 nucleotides are TGTGCCAGCAGTTTCGCGGGAGGAGCAGATACGCAGTATTTT. The chain carries TRBV28 and TRBJ2-3; 8 bases line up with TRBD2. Germline V gene lookup returns CDR1 MDHEN and CDR2 SYDVKM. Unmatched junction bases numbered 3, after V lost 3 bases and J lost 4 bases. The CDR3 loop spans 14 amino acids.